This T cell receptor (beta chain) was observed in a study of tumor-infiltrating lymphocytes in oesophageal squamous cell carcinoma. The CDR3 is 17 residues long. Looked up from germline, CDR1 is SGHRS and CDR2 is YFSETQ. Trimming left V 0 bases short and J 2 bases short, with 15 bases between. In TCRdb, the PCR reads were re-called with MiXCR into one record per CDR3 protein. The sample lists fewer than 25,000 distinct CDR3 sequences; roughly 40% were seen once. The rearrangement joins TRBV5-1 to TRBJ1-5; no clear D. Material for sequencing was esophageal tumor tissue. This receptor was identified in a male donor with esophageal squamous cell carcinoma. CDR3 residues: CASSLEPGLFGNQPQHF. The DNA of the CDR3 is TGCGCCAGCAGCTTGGAGCCCGGGTTATTTGGCAATCAGCCCCAGCATTTT.